Below, 26 T cell receptor beta chains from the same sample are listed, as sequenced in a study of shared clonotypes between healthy human individuals. TCRdb keeps only in-frame clones here, not all; method: immunoSEQ multiplex PCR. The sample contains some 800,000 clones, around 92% of which appear only once. Naive-designated CD8 cells lacked CD45RO, were positively enriched for CCR7, and omitted terminally differentiated effector memory CD45RA+ cells. The material sequenced was naive CD8+ T cells sorted from blood. These receptors were taken from a young man in good health.

The chain uses TRBV2 and TRBJ2-2; 7 bases line up with TRBD2. The CDR3 is 15 residues long. V lost 11 bases, J lost 4 bases, and 13 bases stayed unmatched. Germline values: CDR1 SNHLY, CDR2 FYNNEI. CDR3: CASEWGRAGTGELFF. The DNA for the CDR3 is TGTGCCTCTGAGTGGGGGAGGGCGGGCACCGGGGAGCTGTTTTTT.

This chain links TRBV27 with TRBJ2-1; 11 positions match TRBD2. The V and J ends lost 8 bases and 3 bases, in that order; junction bases with no gene match: 6. From germline, CDR1 is MNHEY and CDR2 SMNVEV (reference sequence). This CDR3 region has 15 residues. CDR3 amino acids: CASQGTSGYYNEQFF. The CDR3 coding sequence is TGTGCCAGCCAGGGGACTAGCGGATACTACAATGAGCAGTTCTTC.

V is TRBV29-1 and J is TRBJ2-3; perhaps TRBD2 as D (5 bases). CDR1 is SQVTM and CDR2 is ANQGSEA in the germline V gene. CDR3 length: 13 residues. Deletions cut 8 bases from V and 0 bases from J, with 12 bases between. The CDR3 reads CSSPGLSTDTQYF. The DNA of the CDR3 is TGCAGCTCCCCTGGACTTAGCACAGATACGCAGTATTTT.

This clone was recorded only once. This chain connects TRBV28 to TRBJ1-5; no firm D call. V was shortened by 4 bases and J by 0 bases, with 7 bases between the two germline ends. This CDR3 is 14 amino acids long. Germline lookup yields CDR1 MDHEN and CDR2 SYDVKM. CDR3 sequence reads: CASSWTHSNQPQHF. The CDR3 coding sequence is TGTGCCAGCAGTTGGACCCATAGCAATCAGCCCCAGCATTTT.

This chain links TRBV2 with TRBJ1-1, with D possibly TRBD1 on 6 matching bases. Trimming cost V 11 bases and J 8 bases, with 21 bases left between them. Germline loops: CDR1 SNHLY, CDR2 FYNNEI. The CDR3 extends over 13 amino acids. CDR3 bases: TGTGCCGTCCGATCCGTGGGGGCGACCGAAGCTTTCTTT. It is translated as CAVRSVGATEAFF.

The genes are TRBV1 and TRBJ2-7; TRBD2, as called in the table, went unchecked against the DNA. TRBV1 is a pseudogene. The CDR3 totals 13 residues. CDR3 nucleotide sequence: TGCACCAGCAGCCAAGGGGGGGATTACGAGCAGTACTTC. It is translated as CTSSQGGDYEQYF.

The chain joins TRBV30 to TRBJ2-5, with 8 bases matching TRBD2. Losses at the gene ends were 2 bases for V and 2 bases for J; bases not matched to a gene: 7. The CDR3 length is 15 residues. CDR1 and CDR2 from the germline V gene are GTSNPN and SVGIG (reference sequence). Here the CDR3 DNA reads TGTGCCTGGAGTAGGCGGGAGGACCTACAAGAGACCCAGTACTTC. Translating it yields CAWSRREDLQETQYF.

V gene TRBV2 combines with J gene TRBJ1-5; 9 positions agree with TRBD1. This CDR3 contains 19 residues. Losses at the gene ends were 8 bases for V and 3 bases for J; bases not matched to a gene: 20. CDR1 is SNHLY, CDR2 FYNNEI, per germline. In DNA, the CDR3 is TGTGCCAGCGGCATTGCGAGAACAGGGGGCCAAAGCTTCAATCAGCCCCAGCATTTT. Translating it yields CASGIARTGGQSFNQPQHF.

The genes are TRBV4-3 and TRBJ2-7; TRBD1 matches 9 bases. Looked up from germline, CDR1 is LGHNA and CDR2 is YSLEER. The CDR3 is made up of 16 amino acids. The V and J ends lost 0 bases and 0 bases, in that order; junction bases with no gene match: 3. CDR3 in amino acids: CASSQDRDRVSYEQYF. For the CDR3, the DNA is TGCGCCAGCAGCCAAGATAGGGACAGGGTCTCCTACGAGCAGTACTTC.

The DNA of the CDR3 is TGTGCCAGCAGCCTACTAGCGGGAGGGCAAAATGAGCAGTTCTTC. It specifies CASSLLAGGQNEQFF. The V call is TRBV6-4, the J call TRBJ2-1, with 13 bases fitting TRBD2. Germline CDR1 is MRHNA and CDR2 is SNTAGT. V lost 6 bases and J lost 7; bases outside the gene matches: 6. The CDR3 covers 15 residues.

This clone was picked up a small number of times. The chain employs TRBV28 and TRBJ2-3; 9 bases line up with TRBD2. Germline CDR1 and CDR2: MDHEN and SYDVKM. This CDR3 is built from 14 residues. The junction had 6 bases not matched to a gene; V was cut back by 7 bases and J by 4 bases. The CDR3 DNA sequence: TGTGCCAGCAAACCGGGACTAGCAGCAGATACGCAGTATTTT. This sequence encodes CASKPGLAADTQYF.

The chain combines TRBV21-1 with TRBJ1-5. TRBV21-1 is a recognized pseudogene. This CDR3 has 20 residues. The DNA of the CDR3 is TGTGCCAGCGGGACCTCAACCTCGGGGGCAGGGGCGTATAGCAATCAGCCCCAGCATTTT. It specifies CASGTSTSGAGAYSNQPQHF.

V usage is TRBV28 and J usage is TRBJ2-1; TRBD2 matches 9 bases. Germline lookup yields CDR1 MDHEN and CDR2 SYDVKM. The CDR3 has 16 residues. V trimming: 6 bases; J trimming: 2 bases; junction bases outside the gene matches: 8. The CDR3 nucleotides are TGTGCCAGCAGACTATATAGCGGGAGTGCCTACAATGAGCAGTTCTTC. Its translation: CASRLYSGSAYNEQFF.

The chain joins TRBV28 to TRBJ2-6; D ambiguous. V dropped 3 bases and J dropped 0 bases, with 15 bases sitting between them. From germline, CDR1 is MDHEN and CDR2 SYDVKM. There are 18 residues in the CDR3. CDR3 protein: CASSFGPENDSGANVLTF. The CDR3 nucleotides read TGTGCCAGCAGTTTCGGCCCAGAGAACGACTCTGGGGCCAACGTCCTGACTTTC. Full variable domain (outside the CDR3, taken from reference TRBV28 and TRBJ2-6): DVKVTQSSRYLVKRTGEKVFLECVQDMDHENMFWYRQDPGLGLRLIYFSYDVKMKEKGDIPEGYSVSREKKERFSLILESASTNQTSMYLCASSFGPENDSGANVLTFGAGSRLTVL.

This chain uses TRBV2 with TRBJ2-1; weak D call: TRBD2 (6 bases). Germline CDR1 SNHLY, CDR2 FYNNEI. The CDR3 extends over 13 amino acids. The V and J ends lost 7 bases and 7 bases respectively, with 14 bases between them. The CDR3: CASIGGRGNEQFF. CDR3 nucleotides: TGTGCCAGCATTGGGGGGAGAGGGAATGAGCAGTTCTTC.

The CDR3 loop reads CASSGETGDQPQHF. CDR3 coding DNA: TGCGCCAGCAGTGGAGAGACAGGGGATCAGCCCCAGCATTTT. This sequence joins TRBV10-2 and TRBJ1-5, with 8 bases identical to TRBD1. The CDR3 sequence is 14 residues long. V dropped 4 bases and J dropped 5; count of bases not matched to a gene: 4. Germline V gene data show CDR1 as WSHSY and CDR2 as SAAADI.

The chain is built from TRBV12-5 and TRBJ2-3; 7 bases are a match to TRBD2. This CDR3 has 14 amino acids. The V gene end was trimmed by 3 bases and the J gene end by 7 bases; junction bases not matched to a gene: 7. In germline, CDR1 is LGHNT, CDR2 FRNRAP. The CDR3: CASGFLSGGHTQYF. The CDR3, as DNA: TGTGCTAGTGGTTTCCTGTCGGGAGGACATACGCAGTATTTT.

The rearrangement links TRBV5-4 to TRBJ2-3, with unresolved D. The CDR3 is 13 amino acids. Germline CDR1 and CDR2: SGHNT and YYREEE (reference sequence). The V and J ends lost 2 bases and 4 bases respectively, with 8 bases between them. CDR3 region: CASSFTPPDTQYF. CDR3 DNA sequence: TGTGCCAGCAGCTTTACCCCGCCAGATACGCAGTATTTT.

V and J are TRBV4-1 and TRBJ2-7; D not resolved. The CDR3 length is 14 residues. Germline lookup yields CDR1 MGHRA and CDR2 YSYEKL. V shed 0 bases and J shed 5 bases, with 11 bases lying between them. DNA of the CDR3: TGCGCCAGCAGCCAAGATTGGCAGCCGGACGAGCAGTACTTC. Encoded protein: CASSQDWQPDEQYF.

This clone has only a few counts. V gene TRBV4-3 combines with J gene TRBJ1-5; D ambiguous. Trimming pared 1 base from V and 7 bases from J, leaving 11 bases between. Per the germline V gene, CDR1 is LGHNA and CDR2 is YSLEER. The CDR3 is 14 amino acids. The CDR3 sequence: CASSQAEGGQPQHF. CDR3 nucleotide sequence: TGCGCCAGCAGCCAAGCGGAGGGTGGCCAGCCCCAGCATTTT.

The chain has TRBV7-8 and TRBJ2-1, with D possibly being TRBD2 (5 bases). In germline, CDR1 is SGHVS, CDR2 FQNEAQ. V lost 5 bases, J lost 6 bases, and 20 bases lay in between. The CDR3 is made up of 16 amino acids. DNA for the CDR3: TGTGCCAGCAGCCCCCCCGGCGGGCTAGGAGGCAATGAGCAGTTCTTC. It yields the protein CASSPPGGLGGNEQFF.

The rearrangement joins TRBV7-9 to TRBJ2-5, with 7 bases fitting TRBD2. The junction had 12 bases not matched to a gene; V was cut back by 4 bases and J by 4 bases. The germline CDR1 and CDR2 sequences are SEHNR and FQNEAQ (reference sequence). This CDR3 comprises 16 residues. CDR3 region: CASSSPGQRERETQYF. CDR3 sequence (DNA): TGTGCCAGCAGCTCCCCGGGCCAGCGGGAAAGAGAGACCCAGTACTTC.

CDR3: CASSQELAAHDEQFF. CDR3 bases: TGCGCCAGCAGCCAAGAACTAGCGGCCCACGATGAGCAGTTCTTC. The rearrangement links TRBV4-1 to TRBJ2-1; TRBD2 aligns across 8 bases. The ends lost 0 bases at V and 8 bases at J; junction bases unmatched: 6. Germline CDR1 is MGHRA and CDR2 is YSYEKL. The CDR3 sequence is 15 residues long.

This chain links TRBV7-9 with TRBJ2-3; TRBD2 matches at 9 bases. The germline V gene encodes CDR1 SEHNR and CDR2 FQNEAQ (reference sequence). Trimming cost V 1 base and J 5 bases; bases outside gene matches: 7. The CDR3 contains 16 residues. Here the CDR3 DNA reads TGTGCCAGCAGCTTAGGCGGGGGGGAGTCGGAAGATACGCAGTATTTT. It specifies CASSLGGGESEDTQYF. Complete variable domain (other parts from reference TRBV7-9 and TRBJ2-3): DTGVSQNPRHKITKRGQNVTFRCDPISEHNRLYWYRQTLGQGPEFLTYFQNEAQLEKSRLLSDRFSAERPKGSFSTLEIQRTEQGDSAMYLCASSLGGGESEDTQYFGPGTRLTVL.

This rearrangement joins TRBV5-1 to TRBJ2-1; 12 positions agree with TRBD2. Germline assignment: CDR1 SGHRS and CDR2 YFSETQ. The ends lost 4 bases at V and 9 bases at J; junction bases unmatched: 26. This CDR3 spans 21 amino acids. The CDR3 DNA reads as TGCGCCAGCAGCAGACCCGTAGCGTCTGGAGTATCTAGCGGGAGGGCGGTTGAGCAGTTCTTC. Protein: CASSRPVASGVSSGRAVEQFF.

On this clone itself: One junction end does not reproduce the germline sequence, and a read error may be involved. The chain combines TRBV13 with TRBJ1-2, with 11 bases lining up with TRBD1. Germline V gene data show CDR1 as PRHDT and CDR2 as FYEKMQ (reference sequence). The CDR3 is made up of 17 amino acids. The CDR3 loop reads CASSIGQGAWGNYGYTF. In nucleotides, the CDR3 is TGTGCCAGCAGCATAGGACAGGGGGCATGGGGTAACTATGGCTACACCTTC.